This T cell receptor beta chain comes out of a study of blood T cell repertoires in COVID-19. The method was immunoSEQ multiplex PCR; TCRdb's version includes in-frame clones alone and lacks a portion of them. The table shows about 180,000 clones, with more than 75% occurring only once. The germline V gene has CDR1 LNHDA and CDR2 SQIVND (reference sequence). The CDR3 is made up of 15 amino acids. V was clipped by 5 bases and J by 6 bases, with 20 bases between them. The sample was peripheral blood. V gene TRBV19 combines with J gene TRBJ2-7; TRBD2 might be the D (5 bases). The clonotype was recovered from an older person with COVID-19, enrolled during active disease. The CDR3 spells CASSPRGSVISEQYF. CDR3 sequence (DNA): TGTGCCAGTAGTCCCCGGGGTAGCGTCATCAGCGAGCAGTACTTC.